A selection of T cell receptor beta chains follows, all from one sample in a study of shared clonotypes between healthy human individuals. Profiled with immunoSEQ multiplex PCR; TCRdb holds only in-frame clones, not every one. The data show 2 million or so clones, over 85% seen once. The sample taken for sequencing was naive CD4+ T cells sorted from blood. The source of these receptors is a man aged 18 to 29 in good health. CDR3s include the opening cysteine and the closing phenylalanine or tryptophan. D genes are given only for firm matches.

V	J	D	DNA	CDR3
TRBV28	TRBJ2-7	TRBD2	TGTGCCAGCAGGGCTAGCGGGGGGGGTTACGAGCAGTACTTC	CASRASGGGYEQYF
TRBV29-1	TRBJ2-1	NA	TGCAGCGTTACAAAAGGAATCGGGGCGTCGAGCTCCTACAATGAGCAGTTCTTC	CSVTKGIGASSSYNEQFF
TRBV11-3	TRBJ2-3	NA	TGTGCCAGCAGCTTAGAGGGGAGCACAGATACGCAGTATTTT	CASSLEGSTDTQYF
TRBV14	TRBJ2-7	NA	TGTGCCAGCAGCCAAAGGGGGACGGGCCCCTACGAGCAGTACTTC	CASSQRGTGPYEQYF
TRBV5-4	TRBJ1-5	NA	TGTGCCAGGCCCGGGGCCAATCAGCCCCAGCATTTT	CARPGANQPQHF
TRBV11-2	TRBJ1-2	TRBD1	TGTGCCAGCAGCTTCGACAGGGGGACTGGCTACACCTTC	CASSFDRGTGYTF
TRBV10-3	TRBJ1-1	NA	TGTGCCATCAGTGAGCTTGGGCAGAACACTGAAGCTTTCTTT	CAISELGQNTEAFF
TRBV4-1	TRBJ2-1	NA	TGCGCCAGCAGCCAAGGAGAGGCCGGGACTCGGCAGTTCTTC	CASSQGEAGTRQFF
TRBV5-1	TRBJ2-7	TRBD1	TGCGCCAGCAGGACAGGGGGTATGTACGAGCAGTACTTC	CASRTGGMYEQYF
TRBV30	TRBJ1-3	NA	TGTGCCTGGAGTAGGGGTTGGGAAAACACCATATATTTT	CAWSRGWENTIYF
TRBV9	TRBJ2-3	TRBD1	TGTGCCAGCAGCGACCGACAGGGGGGTTCAGATACGCAGTATTTT	CASSDRQGGSDTQYF
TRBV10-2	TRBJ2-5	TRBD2	TGCGCCAGCAGTGTGAGACAGCGGGGGGCCCTACAAGAGACCCAGTACTTC	CASSVRQRGALQETQYF
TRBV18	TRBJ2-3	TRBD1	TGTGCCAGCTCACCACCCGGTTCTGGGACAGGGCTTACAGATACGCAGTATTTT	CASSPPGSGTGLTDTQYF
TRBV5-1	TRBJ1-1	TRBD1	TGCGCCAGCAGCCCCGGGACAGGCTACACTGAAGCTTTCTTT	CASSPGTGYTEAFF
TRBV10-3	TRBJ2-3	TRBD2	TGTGCCATCAGAGCGGGGCAGGGCACAGATACGCAGTATTTT	CAIRAGQGTDTQYF
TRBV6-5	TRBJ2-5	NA	TGTGCCAGCAGTCCGGCGAGACAGTACCAAGAGACCCAGTACTTC	CASSPARQYQETQYF
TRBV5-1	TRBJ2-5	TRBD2	TGCGCCACTACGAGCGGGGGAGGGGCCGAGACCCAGTACTTC	CATTSGGGAETQYF
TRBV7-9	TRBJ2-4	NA	TGTGCCAGCAGCTTCGGGGGACAAAACATTCAGTACTTC	CASSFGGQNIQYF
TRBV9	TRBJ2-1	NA	TGTGCCAGCAGCGTTGGGACGGGCAATGAGCAGTTCTTC	CASSVGTGNEQFF
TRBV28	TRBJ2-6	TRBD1	TGTGCCAGCAGACCCATAACCGGGACAGGGGATGGGGCCAACGTCCTGACTTTC	CASRPITGTGDGANVLTF
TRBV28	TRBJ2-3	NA	TGTGCCAGCAGCTACCAGAGCACGCAGTATTTT	CASSYQSTQYF
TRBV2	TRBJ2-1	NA	TGTGCCAGCGTTGCCCGGGCATCCAGCTCCTACAATGAGCAGTTCTTC	CASVARASSSYNEQFF
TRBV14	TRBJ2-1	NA	TGTGCCAGCAGCTTTCGAAATGAGCAGTTCTTC	CASSFRNEQFF
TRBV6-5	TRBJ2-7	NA	TGTGCCAGCAGTTACTCGGTGACAGGATTCTCCTACGAGCAGTACTTC	CASSYSVTGFSYEQYF
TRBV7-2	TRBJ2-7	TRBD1	TGTGCCAGCAGCTGGGGACAGGCAAGCTCCTACGAGCAGTACTTC	CASSWGQASSYEQYF
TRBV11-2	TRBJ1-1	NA	TGTGCCAGCAGCTTTTTCGGGGCGGAAACTGAAGCTTTCTTT	CASSFFGAETEAFF
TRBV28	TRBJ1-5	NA	TGTGCCAGCAGTTTCCAGAGGGCGGGGTCCCAGCCCCAGCATTTT	CASSFQRAGSQPQHF
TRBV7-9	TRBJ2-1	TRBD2	TGTGCCAGCAGCCCTAGTGGTGCGGGGGTCAATGAGCAGTTCTTC	CASSPSGAGVNEQFF
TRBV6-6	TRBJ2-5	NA	TGTGCCAGCACCATCACTCCCCTAGCAGGAGAGACCCAGTACTTC	CASTITPLAGETQYF